This TCR beta chain is drawn from a study of cytomegalovirus exposure and HLA in healthy donors. This clone was detected a few times. The PCR was carried out with 60 Vbeta primers and 13 Jbeta primers. This table comes from immunoSEQ multiplex PCR, and its TCRdb copy is limited to in-frame clones, with some not included. The data contain about 190,000 clones, 70% to 75% of them singletons. The ends were cut back, 2 bases at V and 4 bases at J, with 2 bases in the middle. This CDR3 contains 10 residues. The V gene's germline CDR1 is GTSNPN and CDR2 SVGIG (reference sequence). Material for sequencing was PBMCs. The sequence was obtained from a man in his thirties or forties in good health and CMV-seropositive. This chain connects TRBV30 to TRBJ1-1, with D unresolved. The CDR3 region is CAWSRTEAFF. Here the CDR3 DNA reads TGTGCCTGGAGTCGCACTGAAGCTTTCTTT.